This T cell receptor beta chain was documented in a study of T cell responses to AZD1222 COVID-19 vaccine. The method was immunoSEQ multiplex PCR; TCRdb's version includes in-frame clones alone and lacks a portion of them. The data hold roughly 84,000 clones, with roughly 85% observed a single time. The sample holds many counts of this clone. No antigen is known for it. This CDR3 is built from 18 residues. The V segment lost 6 bases and the J segment 7 bases; nucleotides outside the gene matches: 17. Germline-derived CDR1 and CDR2 are MRHNA and SNTAGT. Findings and limits, study-wide: Only 5 or 6 individuals given AZD1222 were seropositive at baseline.

The rearrangement uses TRBV6-4 and TRBJ2-1; TRBD2 matches at 11 bases. Sequences were derived from peripheral blood, sampled 28 days after the second AZD1222 dose. The receptor was isolated from an adult who received the AZD1222 COVID-19 vaccine. CDR3 nucleotide sequence: TGTGCCAGCAGACCTAAAGGATTAGCGGGGGGGCCTGGAAATGAGCAGTTCTTC. Residues: CASRPKGLAGGPGNEQFF.